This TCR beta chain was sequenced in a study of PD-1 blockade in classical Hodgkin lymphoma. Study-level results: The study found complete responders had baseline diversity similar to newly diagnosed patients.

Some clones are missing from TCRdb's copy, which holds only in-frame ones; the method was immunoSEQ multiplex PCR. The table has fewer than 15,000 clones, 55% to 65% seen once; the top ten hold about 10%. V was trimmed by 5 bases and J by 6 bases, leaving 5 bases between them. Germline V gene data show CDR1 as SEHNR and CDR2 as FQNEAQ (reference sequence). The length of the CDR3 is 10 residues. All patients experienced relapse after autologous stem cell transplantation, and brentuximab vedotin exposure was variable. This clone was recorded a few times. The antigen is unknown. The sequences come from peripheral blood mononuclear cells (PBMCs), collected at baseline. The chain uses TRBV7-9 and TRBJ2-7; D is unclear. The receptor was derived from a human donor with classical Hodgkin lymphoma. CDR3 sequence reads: CASSDLEQYF. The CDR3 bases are TGTGCCAGCAGCGACCTCGAGCAGTACTTC.